These T cell receptor beta chains were read from a single sample in a study of naive and memory T cell subsets. TCRdb redid the calling of the UMI-ligation and nested PCR reads with MiXCR, one entry per CDR3 protein. The sample holds 150,000 or so distinct CDR3 sequences, roughly 23% seen once. Specimen: naive CD4+ T cells from blood. These receptors all stem from a human donor in good health. The CDR3 runs from the conserved cysteine through the conserved F or W.

CDR3,J,V
CASSEPDGYEQYF,TRBJ2-7,TRBV25-1
CASSQGGQGNQPQHF,TRBJ1-5,TRBV3-1
CSATGISYEQYF,TRBJ2-7,TRBV29-1
CASSQDLGGSHNEQFF,TRBJ2-1,TRBV4-3
CASSPTWAGKAEAFF,TRBJ1-1,TRBV5-1
CASSLRGAYNEQFF,TRBJ2-1,TRBV12-3/TRBV12-4
CASSLYIRPQLAGGPWEQFF,TRBJ2-1,TRBV11-2
CASSSMGGLGYEQYF,TRBJ2-7,TRBV7-2
CASSELAGGLAYEQYF,TRBJ2-7,TRBV2
CASSLTAVRNTEAFF,TRBJ1-1,TRBV5-1
CASRPPGPQETQYF,TRBJ2-5,TRBV12-3/TRBV12-4
CASRAGTIMNTEAFF,TRBJ1-1,TRBV28
CSDAGRAGHTEAFF,TRBJ1-1,TRBV29-1
CASRPAPGRGQETQYF,TRBJ2-5,TRBV28
CASSLSGARDTQYF,TRBJ2-3,TRBV7-3
CASSQGLSRRDNEQFF,TRBJ2-1,TRBV11-2
CATPSGTGWSLNQPQHF,TRBJ1-5,TRBV24-1
CASSLAGKNTGELFF,TRBJ2-2,TRBV12-3/TRBV12-4
CASSLGSTEAFF,TRBJ1-1,TRBV12-3/TRBV12-4
CASSQDSKPGRGEQYF,TRBJ2-7,TRBV4-3
CASSFTVYEQYF,TRBJ2-7,TRBV28
CASSYSGGREGIQYF,TRBJ2-4,TRBV6-5
CRMTGTGTYEQYF,TRBJ2-7,TRBV20-1
CASSHGTSEQFF,TRBJ2-1,TRBV3-1
CASSLGALAGDLEQYF,TRBJ2-7,TRBV5-1
CASSEGHLDNQPQHF,TRBJ1-5,TRBV25-1
CSARRRLAGPYNEQFF,TRBJ2-1,TRBV29-1
CASSYNRARGTGELFF,TRBJ2-2,TRBV6-5
CASRRTAGGVYGYTF,TRBJ1-2,TRBV28
CASSYSTENSPLHF,TRBJ1-6,TRBV6-5
CASSLGDRRKRELFF,TRBJ2-2,TRBV27
CAWNGELYNEQFF,TRBJ2-1,TRBV30
CASSLGKSGPQHF,TRBJ1-5,TRBV7-9
CSAPLAQGHNEQFF,TRBJ2-1,TRBV20-1
CASSRPGIYEQYF,TRBJ2-7,TRBV11-2
CSAPNFIGDSTDTQYF,TRBJ2-3,TRBV20-1
CASSTSGIISYEQYF,TRBJ2-7,TRBV28
CASSLGGFRPQHF,TRBJ1-5,TRBV7-2
CASSHRSASSYEQYF,TRBJ2-7,TRBV11-2
CSGGPSSYEQYF,TRBJ2-7,TRBV29-1
CASSYPPTDTQYF,TRBJ2-3,TRBV6-5
CASSADRTSRNEQFF,TRBJ2-1,TRBV6-4
CASSFSRDVAEQYF,TRBJ2-7,TRBV7-2
CASSSVRLSYSGNTIYF,TRBJ1-3,TRBV18
CASSAPGTDTQYF,TRBJ2-3,TRBV9
CASSLNKLSYNEQFF,TRBJ2-1,TRBV7-3